This entry lists 4 T cell receptor beta chains sequenced from one sample in a study of cytomegalovirus exposure and HLA in healthy donors. In the PCR, 60 Vbeta and 13 Jbeta primers were used. TCRdb keeps only in-frame clones here, not all; method: immunoSEQ multiplex PCR. This table holds over 120,000 clones, approximately 82% found once. Sample: PBMCs. These receptors originate from a woman aged 55-70 years in good health and CMV-seropositive.

The chain is built from TRBV11-2 and TRBJ2-7; 7 positions match TRBD2. This CDR3 contains 18 residues. With V trimmed by 0 bases and J by 6 bases, 17 bases remained unmatched. Germline CDR1 is SGHAT and CDR2 is FQNNGV. The CDR3 DNA follows: TGTGCCAGCAGCTTAGATCCTGTGGGAGTGGGAGGGCCCGGCGAGCAGTACTTC. Protein: CASSLDPVGVGGPGEQYF.

The V and J genes are TRBV28 and TRBJ2-7; 8 nucleotides match TRBD2. The CDR3 totals 15 residues. Germline CDR1 reads MDHEN; CDR2 reads SYDVKM. V shed 3 bases, J shed 0 bases, and the junction held 4 bases outside the gene matches. The CDR3 region has the DNA TGTGCCAGCAGTTTCTGGACTAGCAGCTCCTACGAGCAGTACTTC. Its translation is CASSFWTSSSYEQYF.

This rearrangement joins TRBV7-9 to TRBJ2-3; TRBD2 matches 10 bases. This CDR3 spans 17 amino acids. Germline CDR1 is SEHNR and CDR2 is FQNEAQ (reference sequence). V trimming: 5 bases; J trimming: 5 bases; junction bases outside the gene matches: 13. The chain's CDR3 is CASSPGLAEGGGDTQYF. The CDR3 nucleotides read TGTGCCAGCAGCCCCGGACTAGCGGAGGGCGGGGGAGATACGCAGTATTTT.

The chain employs TRBV7-9 and TRBJ2-5; 10 bases line up with TRBD2. The CDR3 covers 17 residues. V shed 0 bases and J 3 bases; nucleotides not matched to a gene: 7. The germline gives CDR1 SEHNR, CDR2 FQNEAQ (reference sequence). The CDR3 DNA sequence: TGTGCCAGCAGCTTAGCGAGAGTACTAGCGGGAAAAGAGACCCAGTACTTC. It is translated as CASSLARVLAGKETQYF.